This TCR beta chain was captured by sequencing in a study of technical replicates of blood from a handful of donors. In germline, CDR1 is SQVTM, CDR2 ANQGSEA. The CDR3 contains 14 residues. V was pared by 0 bases and J by 3 bases, with 11 bases between. Clones were read by immunoSEQ multiplex PCR, and TCRdb kept only the in-frame ones, dropping some. The sample has about 70,000 clones, roughly 94% seen once; the top ten hold about 0.38%. V is TRBV29-1 and J is TRBJ1-2; D is unresolved. The sequence derives from a human donor in good health. Sequenced: T cells isolated from PBMCs. The CDR3 protein is CSVEDGVFHYGYTF. The CDR3, as DNA: TGCAGCGTTGAAGACGGGGTGTTTCACTATGGCTACACCTTC.